The entry below describes one T cell receptor (beta chain). The antigen it recognizes is unknown. No qualities accompany the bases; no much larger clone lies one base away. From cysteine to phenylalanine, the CDR3 is 16 amino acids long. This entry keeps only the CDR3 DNA: 48 bases, framed from base 1. Clipping removes 4 bases from V and 5 bases from J, with 9 as the unmatched junction base count. The germline V gene (reference sequence) provides CDR1 SGHNT and CDR2 YYREEE. Libraries were built with the immunoSEQ multiplex PCR assay. TCRdb stores this immuneACCESS table with in-frame sequences only. Part of the clones is absent; in the studies checked, under half of the shortfall reflects unresolved V genes, and no reason is known for the rest. The sample data list 25,000 to 35,000 clones, and approximately 94% of these were observed just once. Of the sample, around 5.4% falls within the top ten clones.

The data were obtained in a study of T cell changes during pregnancy in multiple sclerosis (dated by TCRdb to the late 2010s). Looking at the study overall: Changes in the T cell repertoire over the course of pregnancy were examined in this study in women with multiple sclerosis.

This clonotype was obtained from a female donor with multiple sclerosis, enrolled in a pregnancy study. Material: CD8+ T cells from peripheral blood mononuclear cells, obtained before pregnancy. The chain employs TRBV5-4 and TRBJ2-7, with 13 middle bases fitting TRBD2. The nucleotides read TGTGCCAGCAGCCCGCTGACTAGCGGGGGGATCAACGAGCAGTACTTC. Its protein reads: CASSPLTSGGINEQYF.